The present TCR beta chain was sequenced within a study of cytomegalovirus exposure and HLA in healthy donors. For the study at large: About 85 million unique TCRs from HLA-typed donors were held in an early release of data.

Amplification used 60 Vbeta primers and 13 Jbeta primers. The data were produced by immunoSEQ multiplex PCR, yet TCRdb's version contains in-frame clones alone and is incomplete. The data show around 170,000 clones, with around 76% seen just once and 1.5% to 1.8% held by the top ten. The trim removed 1 base at V and 0 bases at J, leaving 6 bases unmatched. The CDR3 is 16 residues long. Germline V gene lookup returns CDR1 SGDLS and CDR2 YYNGEE. A word on this clone: Its cognate antigen is unknown.

Whole-study results and caveats: A classifier reportedly called cytomegalovirus status with high sensitivity and specificity. Listed as cytomegalovirus-associated were approximately 160 TCR beta chains. Most of the TCR beta V segments (in an earlier analysis) were productive either about 87% or about 30% of the time.

Sequenced: PBMCs. This clonotype was obtained from a man between 40 and 49 years old in good health and CMV-seronegative. The gene calls are TRBV9 and TRBJ1-2; TRBD1 matches at 7 bases. The CDR3 spells CASSVTGTVPNYGYTF. The CDR3 DNA reads TGTGCCAGCAGCGTAACTGGGACAGTTCCTAACTATGGCTACACCTTC.